This T cell receptor (beta chain) is from a study of memory CD4+ T cells and cytomegalovirus serostatus. Overall study context: Of the healthy Belgian adults, 9 were CMV seropositive and 24 seronegative.

Single viable CD3+CD4+CD8-CD45RO+ cells were sorted as the memory CD4+ T cells. Serostatus was set by detecting CMV pp150, pp28, p38, p52 IgG. Positive selection with CD4 microbeads enriched total CD4+ T cells. The data were produced by immunoSEQ multiplex PCR, yet TCRdb's version contains in-frame clones alone and is incomplete. The data contain roughly 50,000 clones, around 76% of them singletons. V lost 1 base, J lost 7 bases, and 17 bases lay in between. CDR3 size: 15 residues. Germline values: CDR1 SEHNR, CDR2 FQNEAQ (reference sequence). The clonotype comes from an adult in good health and CMV-seronegative. The chain links TRBV7-9 to TRBJ2-7; D is perhaps TRBD2 (6 bases). The source material was memory CD4+ T cells from blood. DNA of the CDR3: TGTGCCAGCAGCTTAGGCGGGACCCCAGGGCGGGAGCAGTACTTC. Protein sequence: CASSLGGTPGREQYF.